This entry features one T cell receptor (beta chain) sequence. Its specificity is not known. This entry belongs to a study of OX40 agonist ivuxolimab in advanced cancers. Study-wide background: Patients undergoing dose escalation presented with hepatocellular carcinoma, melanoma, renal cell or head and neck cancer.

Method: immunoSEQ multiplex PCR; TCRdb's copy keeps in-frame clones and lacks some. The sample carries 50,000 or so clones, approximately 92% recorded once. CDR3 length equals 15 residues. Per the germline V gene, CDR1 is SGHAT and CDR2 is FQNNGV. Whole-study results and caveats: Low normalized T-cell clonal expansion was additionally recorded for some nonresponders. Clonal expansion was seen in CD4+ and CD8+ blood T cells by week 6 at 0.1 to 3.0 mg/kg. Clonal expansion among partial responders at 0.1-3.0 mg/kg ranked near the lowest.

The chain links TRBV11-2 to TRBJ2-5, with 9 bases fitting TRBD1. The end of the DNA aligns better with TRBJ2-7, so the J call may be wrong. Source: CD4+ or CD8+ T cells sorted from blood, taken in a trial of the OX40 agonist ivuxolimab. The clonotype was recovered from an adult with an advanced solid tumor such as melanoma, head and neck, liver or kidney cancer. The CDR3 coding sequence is TGTGCCAGCAGCTTGGGGACAGGGCCCCCCTACGAGCAGTACTTC. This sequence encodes CASSLGTGPPYEQYF.